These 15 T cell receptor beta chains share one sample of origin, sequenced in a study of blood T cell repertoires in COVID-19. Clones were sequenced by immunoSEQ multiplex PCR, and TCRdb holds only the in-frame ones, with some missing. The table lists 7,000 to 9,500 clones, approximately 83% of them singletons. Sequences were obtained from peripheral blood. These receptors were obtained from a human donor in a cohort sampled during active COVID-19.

In DNA, the CDR3 is TGTGCCAGCAGCCTGGGGGGTGGGTACTATGGCTACACCTTC. This encodes CASSLGGGYYGYTF. The chain uses TRBV13 and TRBJ1-2; TRBD1 is a possible D gene (5 bases). Germline V lookup: CDR1 PRHDT, CDR2 FYEKMQ (reference sequence). CDR3 length: 14 residues. V lost 5 bases, J lost 3 bases, and 13 bases lay in between.

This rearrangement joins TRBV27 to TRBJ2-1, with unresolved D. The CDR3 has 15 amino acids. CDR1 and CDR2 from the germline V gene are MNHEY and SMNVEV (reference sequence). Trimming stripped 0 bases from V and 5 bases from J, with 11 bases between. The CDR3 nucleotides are TGTGCCAGCAGTTTATCGGGTCTAGGTGACAATGAGCAGTTCTTC. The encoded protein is CASSLSGLGDNEQFF.

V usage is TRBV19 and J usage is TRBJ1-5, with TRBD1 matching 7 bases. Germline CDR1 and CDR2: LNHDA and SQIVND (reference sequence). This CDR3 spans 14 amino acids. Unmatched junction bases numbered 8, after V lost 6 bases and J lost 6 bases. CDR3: CASSRQGEGQPQHF. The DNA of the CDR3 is TGTGCCAGTAGCCGACAGGGAGAAGGTCAGCCCCAGCATTTT.

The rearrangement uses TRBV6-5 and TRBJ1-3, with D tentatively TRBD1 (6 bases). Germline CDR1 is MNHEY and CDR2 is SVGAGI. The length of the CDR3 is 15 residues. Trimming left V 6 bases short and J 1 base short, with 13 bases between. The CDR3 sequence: CASSLIQGSGNTIYF. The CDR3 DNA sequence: TGTGCCAGCAGCCTAATACAGGGTTCTGGAAACACCATATATTTT.

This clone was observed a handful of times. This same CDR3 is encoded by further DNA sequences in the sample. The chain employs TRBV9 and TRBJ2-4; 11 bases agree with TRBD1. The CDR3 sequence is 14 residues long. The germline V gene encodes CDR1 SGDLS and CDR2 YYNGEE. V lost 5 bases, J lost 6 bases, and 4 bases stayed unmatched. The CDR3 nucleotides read TGTGCCAGCAGTCCGGGGACAGGGGGAAACATTCAGTACTTC. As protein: CASSPGTGGNIQYF.

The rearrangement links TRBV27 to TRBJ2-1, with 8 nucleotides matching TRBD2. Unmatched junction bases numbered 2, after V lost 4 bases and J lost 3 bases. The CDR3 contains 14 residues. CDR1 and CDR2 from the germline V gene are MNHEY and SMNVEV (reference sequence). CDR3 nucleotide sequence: TGTGCCAGCAGTTACCTAGCGGGCTACAATGAGCAGTTCTTC. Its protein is CASSYLAGYNEQFF.

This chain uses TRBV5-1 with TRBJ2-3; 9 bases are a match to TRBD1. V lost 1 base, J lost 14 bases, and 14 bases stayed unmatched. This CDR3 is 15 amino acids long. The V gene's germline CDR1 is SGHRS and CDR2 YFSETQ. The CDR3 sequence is CASSLSRDRVLELYF. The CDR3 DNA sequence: TGCGCCAGCAGCTTGTCCCGGGACAGGGTATTGGAGTTGTATTTT.

CDR3 sequence reads: CASSHGHEQYF. As DNA, the CDR3 is TGTGCCAGCAGCCACGGTCACGAGCAGTACTTC. The rearrangement joins TRBV3-1 (or the pseudogene TRBV3-2) to TRBJ2-7; D remains ambiguous. This CDR3 is 11 amino acids long. V lost 3 bases and J lost 5, with 5 bases in between. Germline V lookup: CDR1 LGHDT, CDR2 YNNKEL (reference sequence).

CDR3 DNA sequence: TGTGCCAGCAGGCGGACAGATAACGGCTACACCTTC. Its translation is CASRRTDNGYTF. V is TRBV12-3 or TRBV12-4 and J is TRBJ1-2, with D maybe TRBD1 (6 bases). Trimming took off 6 bases at V and 8 bases at J, with 13 bases between the two ends. The CDR3 loop spans 12 amino acids.

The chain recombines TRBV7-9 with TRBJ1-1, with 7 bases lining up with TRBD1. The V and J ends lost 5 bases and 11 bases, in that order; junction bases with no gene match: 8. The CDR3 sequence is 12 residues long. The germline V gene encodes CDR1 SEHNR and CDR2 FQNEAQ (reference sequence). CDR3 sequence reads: CASSPDRFVAFF. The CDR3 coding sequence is TGTGCCAGCAGCCCGGACAGGTTTGTTGCTTTCTTT.

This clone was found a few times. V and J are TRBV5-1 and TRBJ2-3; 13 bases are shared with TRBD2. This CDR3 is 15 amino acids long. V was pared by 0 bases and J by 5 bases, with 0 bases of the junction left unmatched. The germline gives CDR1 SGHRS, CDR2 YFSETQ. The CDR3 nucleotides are TGCGCCAGCAGCTTGGGGACTAGCGGGGGAGATACGCAGTATTTT. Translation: CASSLGTSGGDTQYF.

The CDR3 sequence: CASSPQGGPGYTF. The CDR3 DNA reads TGTGCCAGCAGTCCTCAAGGGGGTCCTGGCTACACCTTC. The chain employs TRBV7-9 and TRBJ1-2, with D possibly matching TRBD1 (6 bases). Trimming stripped 6 bases from V and 7 bases from J, with 15 bases between. This CDR3 contains 13 residues. Germline lookup yields CDR1 SEHNR and CDR2 FQNEAQ (reference sequence). Full variable domain (remainder filled in from reference TRBV7-9 and TRBJ1-2): DTGVSQNPRHKITKRGQNVTFRCDPISEHNRLYWYRQTLGQGPEFLTYFQNEAQLEKSRLLSDRFSAERPKGSFSTLEIQRTEQGDSAMYLCASSPQGGPGYTFGSGTRLTVV.

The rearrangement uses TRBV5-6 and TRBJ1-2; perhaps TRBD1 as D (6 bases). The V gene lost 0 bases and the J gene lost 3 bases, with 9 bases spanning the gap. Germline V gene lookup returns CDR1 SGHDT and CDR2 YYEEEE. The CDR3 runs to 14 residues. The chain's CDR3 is CASSLVTGYYGYTF. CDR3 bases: TGTGCCAGCAGCTTGGTGACAGGCTACTATGGCTACACCTTC.

This chain's CDR3 is CASSELDTDYLQPQHF. In nucleotides, the CDR3 is TGTGCCAGCAGTGAGCTCGACACGGATTATTTGCAGCCCCAGCATTTT. This chain connects TRBV6-1 to TRBJ1-5; no reliable D call. The CDR3 spans 16 residues. The germline V and J ends were trimmed by 3 bases and 7 bases, with 19 bases remaining between them. Germline lookup yields CDR1 MNHNS and CDR2 SASEGT.

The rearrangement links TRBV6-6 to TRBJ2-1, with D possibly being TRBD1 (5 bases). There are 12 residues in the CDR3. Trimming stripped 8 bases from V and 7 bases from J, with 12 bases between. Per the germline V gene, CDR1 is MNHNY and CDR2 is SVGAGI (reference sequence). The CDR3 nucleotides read TGTGCCAGCGCAGGATCAGGGAATGAGCAGTTCTTC. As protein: CASAGSGNEQFF.